Below are 6 T cell receptor beta chains sequenced from a single sample in a study of T cell responses to AZD1222 COVID-19 vaccine. The repertoire was sequenced with immunoSEQ multiplex PCR; TCRdb's copy has only in-frame clones and lacks some. The sample contains around 110,000 clones, roughly four fifths of which appear only once. Sequencing was performed on peripheral blood, taken on day 0 of AZD1222 vaccination. These receptors were obtained from an adult in good health.

The rearrangement uses TRBV24-1 and TRBJ2-5; D call uncertain. The CDR3 has 12 amino acids. Germline V gene lookup returns CDR1 KGHDR and CDR2 SFDVKD. V was trimmed by 2 bases and J by 7 bases, leaving 7 bases between them. CDR3 sequence reads: CATSDSLRTQYF. DNA for the CDR3: TGTGCCACCAGTGATTCTCTTAGGACCCAGTACTTC.

The rearrangement joins TRBV3-1 (or the pseudogene TRBV3-2) to TRBJ2-3; D is unclear. Trimming shortened V by 8 bases and J by 4 bases, and 7 bases separated the two germline ends. CDR1 LGHDT and CDR2 YNNKEL come from the germline V gene (reference sequence). CDR3 length equals 11 residues. The CDR3 region has the DNA TGTGCCAGCGGAGCTTCAGATACGCAGTATTTT. Amino acids: CASGASDTQYF.

The chain uses TRBV18 and TRBJ2-1; TRBD1 matches 11 bases. This CDR3 is 16 amino acids long. The V segment lost 3 bases and the J segment 6 bases; nucleotides outside the gene matches: 7. CDR1 KGHSH and CDR2 LQKENI come from the germline V gene. The CDR3 spells CASSPRVGTGGNEQFF. DNA of the CDR3: TGTGCCAGCTCACCCCGGGTCGGGACAGGGGGCAATGAGCAGTTCTTC.

The chain recombines TRBV7-6 with TRBJ2-3, with 8 bases aligning to TRBD1. The CDR3 loop spans 16 amino acids. Germline trimming cut 5 bases from V and 1 base from J; bases unmatched to any gene: 8. Germline-derived CDR1 and CDR2 are SGHVS and FNYEAQ. The CDR3 is CASSEQPDRGTDTQYF. The CDR3 coding sequence is TGTGCCAGCAGCGAGCAACCGGACAGGGGCACAGATACGCAGTATTTT.

The chain is built from TRBV6-5 and TRBJ2-5; D possibly corresponds to TRBD1 (6 bases). The CDR3 contains 13 residues. CDR1 MNHEY and CDR2 SVGAGI come from the germline V gene. Trimming cost V 6 bases and J 2 bases, with 10 bases left between them. CDR3 coding DNA: TGTGCCAGCAGCTGGACAGTTCAAGAGACCCAGTACTTC. It is translated as CASSWTVQETQYF.

The J gene is TRBJ2-1, the V gene TRBV6-5; D tentatively fits TRBD1 or TRBD2 (6 bases each). The CDR3 extends over 13 amino acids. The germline CDR1 and CDR2 sequences are MNHEY and SVGAGI. The V end lost 5 bases, the J end lost 8 bases, and 13 bases lay between the germline ends. The CDR3 region is CASSTGGEDEQFF. The CDR3 DNA follows: TGTGCCAGCAGTACCGGGGGCGAGGATGAGCAGTTCTTC.